Following are 18 T cell receptor beta chains from one sample sequenced in a study of blood T cell repertoires in COVID-19. The assay was immunoSEQ multiplex PCR, and TCRdb's table has in-frame clones only and misses some. This sample has 200,000 to 250,000 clones, with about 80% found just once. The sequenced material came from peripheral blood. These receptors were taken from a woman in her sixties or seventies with acute or convalescent COVID-19.

This clone was seen just once. This sequence joins TRBV30 and TRBJ1-5; D not certain. There are 15 residues in the CDR3. Germline V gives CDR1 GTSNPN, CDR2 SVGIG (reference sequence). The V and J ends lost 0 bases and 10 bases respectively, with 19 bases between them. The CDR3 nucleotides read TGTGCCTGGAGTGTAGGCGGAGGCGCCCAAGAACCCCAGCATTTT. Its translation: CAWSVGGGAQEPQHF.

This chain uses TRBV18 with TRBJ1-1, with 8 bases fitting TRBD1. V lost 3 bases to trimming and J lost 5 bases; unmatched junction nucleotides: 11. The CDR3 sequence is 16 residues long. CDR1 is KGHSH, CDR2 LQKENI, per germline. CDR3 bases: TGTGCCAGCTCACCCCAGAGGACAGGGAGATGGACTGAAGCTTTCTTT. Amino acid sequence: CASSPQRTGRWTEAFF.

This clone was seen a single time. The CDR3 region has the DNA TGTGCCAGCAGTTTCAACCAACCGAGCTCCTACGAGCAGTACTTC. Amino acid sequence: CASSFNQPSSYEQYF. The chain combines TRBV6-6 with TRBJ2-7; D is ambiguous. Germline V gene lookup returns CDR1 MNHNY and CDR2 SVGAGI (reference sequence). The CDR3 runs 15 residues. Trimming removed 4 bases from V and 0 bases from J, with 13 bases in between.

The genes are TRBV7-8 and TRBJ1-2; perhaps TRBD1 as D (6 bases). Germline assignment: CDR1 SGHVS and CDR2 FQNEAQ. V was pared by 0 bases and J by 4 bases, with 15 bases between. The CDR3 is made up of 16 amino acids. CDR3: CASSLAEPGVGYGYTF. CDR3 coding DNA: TGTGCCAGCAGCTTAGCGGAGCCAGGGGTTGGCTATGGCTACACCTTC.

The chain couples TRBV11-1 to TRBJ2-4, with a tentative D call TRBD2 (5 bases). From germline, CDR1 is SGHAT and CDR2 FQDESV (reference sequence). V lost 4 bases to trimming and J lost 0 bases, with 10 bases between them. The CDR3 extends over 15 amino acids. The CDR3 DNA sequence: TGTGCCAGCAGCTCTGGAGGCCTAGCCAAAAACATTCAGTACTTC. Protein sequence: CASSSGGLAKNIQYF.

The DNA of the CDR3 is TGCAGCGCTCAATGGGGCAGGGCGGACACCGGGGAGCTGTTTTTT. Encoded protein: CSAQWGRADTGELFF. V is TRBV29-1 and J is TRBJ2-2; possible D gene TRBD1, 5 bases. The CDR3 consists of 15 residues. Deletions cut 7 bases from V and 3 bases from J, with 18 bases between. Looked up from germline, CDR1 is SQVTM and CDR2 is ANQGSEA.

The rearrangement uses TRBV7-2 and TRBJ2-5; D possibly corresponds to TRBD2 (5 bases). The CDR3 runs 14 residues. Germline CDR1 reads SGHTA; CDR2 reads FQGNSA. With 4 bases removed from V and 4 bases from J, the gap between germline ends came to 13 bases. Here the CDR3 DNA reads TGTGCCAGCAGCTCCTCCGGACTCTTAGAGACCCAGTACTTC. This codes for CASSSSGLLETQYF.

The chain employs TRBV14 and TRBJ1-6; the D gene is possibly TRBD1 (5 bases). CDR1 and CDR2 (germline): SGHDN, FVKESK. Trimming cost V 4 bases and J 7 bases, with 17 bases left between them. This CDR3 is 16 amino acids long. CDR3 region: CASSLGSRGGNSPLHF. CDR3 DNA sequence: TGTGCCAGCAGCCTAGGTTCAAGGGGAGGGAATTCACCCCTCCACTTT.

The chain is built from TRBV5-4 and TRBJ2-1, with D possibly TRBD1 on 5 matching bases. CDR1 and CDR2 from the germline V gene are SGHNT and YYREEE (reference sequence). The CDR3 extends over 14 amino acids. Trimming shortened V by 2 bases and J by 6 bases, and 12 bases separated the two germline ends. CDR3 sequence: CASSFLPGPNEQFF. The DNA of the CDR3 is TGTGCCAGCAGCTTCCTACCAGGGCCCAATGAGCAGTTCTTC. Looking up the rest from reference TRBV5-4 and TRBJ2-1 gives the full variable domain: ETGVTQSPTHLIKTRGQQVTLRCSSQSGHNTVSWYQQALGQGPQFIFQYYREEENGRGNFPPRFSGLQFPNYSSELNVNALELDDSALYLCASSFLPGPNEQFFGPGTRLTVL.

This clone was counted once. The chain is built from TRBV11-2 and TRBJ1-1; D might be TRBD1 (5 bases). The CDR3 covers 15 residues. CDR1 is SGHAT, CDR2 FQNNGV, per germline. V was clipped by 4 bases and J by 1 base, with 13 bases between them. The CDR3 DNA sequence: TGTGCCAGCAGCTCCGTATTGACAGAGAACACTGAAGCTTTCTTT. Amino acid sequence: CASSSVLTENTEAFF.

This chain connects TRBV7-6 to TRBJ2-1; TRBD1 is a possible D gene (6 bases). The V end was cut by 5 bases, the J end by 9 bases, with 14 bases between. CDR3 length equals 13 residues. Germline assignment: CDR1 SGHVS and CDR2 FNYEAQ. The CDR3 loop is CASSPTGPGEQFF. CDR3 nucleotide sequence: TGTGCCAGCAGCCCTACAGGGCCAGGTGAGCAGTTCTTC. The complete variable domain, with remaining parts taken from reference TRBV7-6 and TRBJ2-1, reads GAGVSQSPRYKVTKRGQDVALRCDPISGHVSLYWYRQALGQGPEFLTYFNYEAQQDKSGLPNDRFSAERPEGSISTLTIQRTEQRDSAMYRCASSPTGPGEQFFGPGTRLTVL.

This chain uses TRBV6-5 with TRBJ1-4, with TRBD1 matching over 10 bases. CDR3 length: 14 amino acids. The germline V gene encodes CDR1 MNHEY and CDR2 SVGAGI. V was clipped by 6 bases and J by 7 bases; unmatched bases: 5. For the CDR3, the DNA is TGTGCCAGCAGAGAGACAGGGGGCCGTGAAAAACTGTTTTTT. Translating it yields CASRETGGREKLFF.

This chain links TRBV28 with TRBJ1-2; 7 nucleotides line up with TRBD1. Germline trimming cut 7 bases from V and 1 base from J; bases unmatched to any gene: 9. The CDR3 is 15 amino acids. The germline CDR1 and CDR2 sequences are MDHEN and SYDVKM. CDR3 in DNA: TGTGCCAGCACTGGGCTGGGACAGTTTAACTATGGCTACACCTTC. Protein: CASTGLGQFNYGYTF.

This clone occurred once. The CDR3 is CASSEEVRLATTDTQYF. The CDR3 bases are TGTGCCAGCAGTGAAGAAGTTAGACTAGCGACAACAGATACGCAGTATTTT. V usage is TRBV2 and J usage is TRBJ2-3, with TRBD2 matching over 8 bases. Germline V gene lookup returns CDR1 SNHLY and CDR2 FYNNEI. This CDR3 is built from 17 residues. Losses at the gene ends were 1 base for V and 3 bases for J; bases not matched to a gene: 9.

The chain combines TRBV11-1 with TRBJ2-7; 9 nucleotides align to TRBD2. The germline V gene encodes CDR1 SGHAT and CDR2 FQDESV (reference sequence). The CDR3 runs 16 residues. The V segment lost 3 bases and the J segment 2 bases; nucleotides outside the gene matches: 8. The CDR3 bases are TGTGCCAGCAGCTTTCTTTCTAGCGGGAACACCTACGAGCAGTACTTC. Encoded protein: CASSFLSSGNTYEQYF.

This clone was recorded a few times. This sequence joins TRBV7-2 and TRBJ2-7, with TRBD2 as a possible D gene (7 bases). The CDR3 totals 15 residues. Germline loops: CDR1 SGHTA, CDR2 FQGNSA. The ends were cut back, 1 base at V and 5 bases at J, with 15 bases in the middle. CDR3 in DNA: TGTGCCAGCAGCTTAGACCGGGGGGCCCGCGACGAGCAGTACTTC. Its protein product is CASSLDRGARDEQYF. Based on the CDR3 plus reference TRBV7-2 and TRBJ2-7, the full variable domain is GAGVSQSPSNKVTEKGKDVELRCDPISGHTALYWYRQSLGQGLEFLIYFQGNSAPDKSGLPSDRFSAERTGGSVSTLTIQRTQQEDSAVYLCASSLDRGARDEQYFGPGTRLTVT.

The chain employs TRBV27 and TRBJ1-5; D is unclear. Trimming pared 1 base from V and 7 bases from J, leaving 11 bases between. CDR1 and CDR2 (germline): MNHEY, SMNVEV (reference sequence). The CDR3 has 14 residues. CDR3 sequence (DNA): TGTGCCAGCAGTTTATTGCGGGGAGGGCAGCCCCAGCATTTT. Protein product: CASSLLRGGQPQHF.

CDR3 coding DNA: TGTGCCAGCAGCCAAGCAGGGAACACTGAAGCTTTCTTT. It yields the protein CASSQAGNTEAFF. The genes are TRBV4-2 and TRBJ1-1; D not resolved. The V gene's germline CDR1 is LGHNA and CDR2 YNFKEQ. The CDR3 has 13 amino acids. Between the trimmed V and J ends, which lost 1 base and 1 base, there was a span of 4 bases.